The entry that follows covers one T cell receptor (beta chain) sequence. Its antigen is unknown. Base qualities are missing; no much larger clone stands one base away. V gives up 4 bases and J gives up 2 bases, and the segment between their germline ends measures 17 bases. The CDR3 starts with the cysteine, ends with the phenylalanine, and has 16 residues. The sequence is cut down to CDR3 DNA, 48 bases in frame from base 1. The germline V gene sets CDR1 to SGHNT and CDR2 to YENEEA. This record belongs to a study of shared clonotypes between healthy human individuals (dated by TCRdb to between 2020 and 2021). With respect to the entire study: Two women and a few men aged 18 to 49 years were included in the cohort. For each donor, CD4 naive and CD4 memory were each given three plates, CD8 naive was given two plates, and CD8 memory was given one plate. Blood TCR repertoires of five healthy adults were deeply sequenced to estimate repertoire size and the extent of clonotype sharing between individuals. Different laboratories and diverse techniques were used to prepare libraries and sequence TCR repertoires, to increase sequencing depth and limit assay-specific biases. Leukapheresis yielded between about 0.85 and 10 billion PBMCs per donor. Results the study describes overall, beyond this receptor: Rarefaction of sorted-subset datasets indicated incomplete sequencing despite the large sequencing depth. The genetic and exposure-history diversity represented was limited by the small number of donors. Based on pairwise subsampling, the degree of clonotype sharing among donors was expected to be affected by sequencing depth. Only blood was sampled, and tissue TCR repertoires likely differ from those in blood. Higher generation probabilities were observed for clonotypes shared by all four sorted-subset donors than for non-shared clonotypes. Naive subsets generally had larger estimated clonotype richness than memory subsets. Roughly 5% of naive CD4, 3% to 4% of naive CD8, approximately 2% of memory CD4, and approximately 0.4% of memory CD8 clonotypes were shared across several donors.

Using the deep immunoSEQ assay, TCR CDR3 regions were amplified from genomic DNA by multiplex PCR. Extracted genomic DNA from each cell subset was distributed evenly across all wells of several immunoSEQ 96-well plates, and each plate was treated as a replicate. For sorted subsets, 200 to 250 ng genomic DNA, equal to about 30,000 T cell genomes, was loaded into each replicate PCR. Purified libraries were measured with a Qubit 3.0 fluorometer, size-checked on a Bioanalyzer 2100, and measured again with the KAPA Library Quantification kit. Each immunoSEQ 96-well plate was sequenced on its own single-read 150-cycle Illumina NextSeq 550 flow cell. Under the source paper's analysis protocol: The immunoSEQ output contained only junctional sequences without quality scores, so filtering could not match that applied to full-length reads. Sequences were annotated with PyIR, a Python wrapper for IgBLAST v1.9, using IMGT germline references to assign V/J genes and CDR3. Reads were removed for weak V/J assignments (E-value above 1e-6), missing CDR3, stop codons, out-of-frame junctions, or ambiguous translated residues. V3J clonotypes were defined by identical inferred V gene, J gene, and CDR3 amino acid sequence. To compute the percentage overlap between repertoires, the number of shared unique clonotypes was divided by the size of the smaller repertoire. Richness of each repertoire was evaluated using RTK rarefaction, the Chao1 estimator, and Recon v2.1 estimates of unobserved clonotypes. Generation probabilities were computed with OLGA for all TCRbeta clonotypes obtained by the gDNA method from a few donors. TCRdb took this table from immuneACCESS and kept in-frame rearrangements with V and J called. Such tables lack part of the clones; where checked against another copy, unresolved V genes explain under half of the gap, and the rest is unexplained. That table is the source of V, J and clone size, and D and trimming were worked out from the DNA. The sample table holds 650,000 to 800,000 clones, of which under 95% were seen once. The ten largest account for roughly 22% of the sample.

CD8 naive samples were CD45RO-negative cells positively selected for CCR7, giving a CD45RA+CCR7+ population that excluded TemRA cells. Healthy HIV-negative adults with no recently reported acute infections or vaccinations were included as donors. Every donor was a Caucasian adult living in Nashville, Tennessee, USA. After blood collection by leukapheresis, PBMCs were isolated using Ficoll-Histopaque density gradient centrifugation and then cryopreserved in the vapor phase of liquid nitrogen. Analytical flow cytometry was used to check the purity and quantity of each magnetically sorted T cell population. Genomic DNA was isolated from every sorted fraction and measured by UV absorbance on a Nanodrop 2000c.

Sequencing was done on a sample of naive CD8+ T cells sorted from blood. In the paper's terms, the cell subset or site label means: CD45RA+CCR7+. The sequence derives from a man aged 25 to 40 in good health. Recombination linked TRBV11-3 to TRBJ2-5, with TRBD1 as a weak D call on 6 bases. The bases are TGTGCCAGCAGCTCCAACCAGGGGACCGAACAAGAGACCCAGTACTTC. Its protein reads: CASSSNQGTEQETQYF.